This is a list of T cell receptor beta chains from one sample in a study of OX40 agonist ivuxolimab in advanced cancers. This table comes from immunoSEQ multiplex PCR, and its TCRdb copy is limited to in-frame clones, with some not included. The sample has about 50,000 clones, over 85% seen once. The starting material was CD4+ or CD8+ T cells sorted from blood, obtained in a trial of the OX40 agonist ivuxolimab. Receptor source: an adult with an advanced solid tumor such as melanoma, head and neck, liver or kidney cancer. Each CDR3 is given with its conserved first and last residue. The D gene is left open where the match is weak. Expanded clones are given a class, and other clones once, few, many or no size at all.

D gene,clone size,J gene,V gene,CDR3 protein,CDR3 DNA
TRBD1,-,TRBJ1-1,TRBV7-6,CASSFKQGIAEAFF,TGTGCCAGCAGCTTTAAACAGGGGATCGCTGAAGCTTTCTTT
-,-,TRBJ2-6,TRBV27,CASSSLTTMVASGANVLTF,TGTGCCAGCAGTTCCCTCACAACCATGGTGGCGTCCGGGGCCAACGTCCTGACTTTC
-,-,TRBJ1-2,TRBV5-4,CASSPLGERGYTF,TGTGCCAGCAGCCCCCTCGGAGAACGCGGCTACACCTTC
-,-,TRBJ1-1,TRBV7-6,CASSLAGTAEAFF,TGTGCCAGCAGCTTAGCGGGGACCGCTGAAGCTTTCTTT
TRBD1,-,TRBJ1-2,TRBV10-2,CASSVAQGVNYGYTF,TGCGCCAGCAGTGTCGCCCAGGGGGTTAACTATGGCTACACCTTC
-,-,TRBJ2-2,TRBV7-9,CASSAENGGFTGELFF,TGTGCCAGCAGCGCCGAAAATGGGGGCTTCACCGGGGAGCTGTTTTTT
TRBD1,once,TRBJ1-2,TRBV6-5,CASSYTGTGEGYTF,TGTGCCAGCAGTTACACCGGGACAGGGGAGGGCTACACCTTC
-,once,TRBJ1-2,TRBV19,CASSQVSAYGYTF,TGTGCCAGTAGTCAGGTGTCCGCCTATGGCTACACCTTC
-,once,TRBJ1-2,TRBV28,CASSFSWRRRSYGYTF,TGTGCCAGCAGTTTCTCTTGGAGGAGACGGTCCTATGGCTACACCTTC
TRBD2,-,TRBJ2-7,TRBV27,CASSGGSGSGRYEQYF,TGTGCCAGCAGTGGTGGGTCAGGTAGCGGGAGGTACGAGCAGTACTTC